What follows describes a single T cell receptor beta chain. Its specificity is not known. This entry belongs to a study of T cells in localized non-small cell lung cancer. General observations from the study: Adjacent uninvolved lung tissue had the highest T cell clonality, exceeding tumor.

Clones were read by immunoSEQ multiplex PCR, and TCRdb kept only the in-frame ones, dropping some. The sample lists approximately 63,000 clones, about 87% occurring once. This CDR3 is built from 11 residues. Looked up from germline, CDR1 is LNHDA and CDR2 is SQIVND (reference sequence). V lost 7 bases and J lost 1, with 3 bases in between. The specimen was peripheral blood, collected before any cancer treatment. The receptor comes from a man aged 35 to 70 with stage I squamous cell lung carcinoma. The chain has TRBV19 and TRBJ2-3; no clear D gene. The CDR3 bases are TGTGCCAGTAAGGGCACAGATACGCAGTATTTT. Protein sequence: CASKGTDTQYF.